This T cell receptor beta chain stems from a study of control samples from healthy donors and cancer patients. Method: immunoSEQ multiplex PCR; TCRdb's copy keeps in-frame clones and lacks some. The table includes around 180,000 clones, around 88% detected once. The CDR3 sequence is 15 residues long. V trimming: 0 bases; J trimming: 5 bases; junction bases outside the gene matches: 4. Germline V gene lookup returns CDR1 LGHDT and CDR2 YNNKEL (reference sequence). The rearrangement uses TRBV3-1 (or the pseudogene TRBV3-2) and TRBJ1-2; 9 nucleotides align to TRBD1. The sample comprised blood. The clonotype comes from a woman under 40 in good health. CDR3: CASSQDRTGEYGYTF. CDR3 nucleotides: TGTGCCAGCAGCCAAGATCGGACAGGGGAATATGGCTACACCTTC.